The next 14 T cell receptor beta chains were all read from a single sample in a study of OX40 agonist ivuxolimab in advanced cancers. The library was made by the immunoSEQ multiplex PCR assay. Held by TCRdb, this immuneACCESS table contains in-frame sequences only and omits some clones. Under half of the omission traces to an unresolved V gene where checked; the cause of the rest is unknown. This sample comprises 70,000 or so clones, 90% of them detected only once. The ten largest clones capture more than 9% of the sample. The sample here was CD4+ or CD8+ T cells sorted from blood, taken in a trial of the OX40 agonist ivuxolimab. These receptors all come from an adult with an advanced solid tumor such as melanoma, head and neck, liver or kidney cancer.

The gene calls are TRBV7-2 and TRBJ2-7, with 9 nucleotides matching TRBD2. The V segment lost 4 bases and the J segment 9 bases; nucleotides outside the gene matches: 13. This CDR3 is built from 15 residues. Germline V CDR1 and CDR2: SGHTA, FQGNSA. CDR3 in DNA: TGTGCCAGCAGCTCGCGGAGTAGCGGGAGATGGGGGCAGTACTTC. Protein: CASSSRSSGRWGQYF.

The chain employs TRBV6-6 and TRBJ2-7; TRBD1 matches at 7 bases. CDR3 length: 12 amino acids. J gave up 4 bases and V 10 bases, and 7 bases lay outside the gene matches. The germline V gene encodes CDR1 MNHNY and CDR2 SVGAGI (reference sequence). DNA for the CDR3: TGTGCCACTGGGACAGCTCGGTACGAGCAGTACTTC. The encoded protein is CATGTARYEQYF.

The rearrangement uses TRBV5-6 and TRBJ1-6; D remains ambiguous. The germline V gene has CDR1 SGHDT and CDR2 YYEEEE. The CDR3 covers 14 residues. Trimming removed 5 bases from V and 7 bases from J, with 13 bases in between. The CDR3 protein is CASSIRMGNSPLHF. For the CDR3, the DNA is TGTGCCAGCAGTATTAGGATGGGGAATTCACCCCTCCACTTT.

The V gene is TRBV7-6, the J gene TRBJ2-3; 8 positions agree with TRBD2. V trimming: 0 bases; J trimming: 1 base; junction bases outside the gene matches: 0. CDR1 and CDR2 from the germline V gene are SGHVS and FNYEAQ. This CDR3 is 15 amino acids long. In DNA, the CDR3 is TGTGCCAGCAGCTTAGCAGCGGGAGGCACAGATACGCAGTATTTT. It translates to CASSLAAGGTDTQYF.

V and J are TRBV18 and TRBJ2-1; TRBD2 agrees at 7 bases. The junction had 9 bases not matched to a gene; V was cut back by 2 bases and J by 5 bases. The germline gives CDR1 KGHSH, CDR2 LQKENI. The CDR3 runs to 16 residues. The CDR3 region is CASSPALAEVNNEQFF. The CDR3 DNA follows: TGTGCCAGCTCACCAGCCCTAGCGGAGGTAAACAATGAGCAGTTCTTC.

The chain employs TRBV28 and TRBJ2-1, with 10 bases aligning to TRBD2. The CDR3 runs 17 residues. The V segment lost 7 bases and the J segment 3 bases; nucleotides outside the gene matches: 12. CDR1 is MDHEN and CDR2 is SYDVKM in the germline V gene. The CDR3 DNA reads TGTGCCAGCATCGAAAGGAGCGGGAGGGCCTTCTACAATGAGCAGTTCTTC. Its protein is CASIERSGRAFYNEQFF.

This clone was seen a single time. The chain is built from TRBV19 and TRBJ2-3, with D perhaps matching TRBD1 (6 bases). Germline assignment: CDR1 LNHDA and CDR2 SQIVND (reference sequence). CDR3 size: 14 residues. V shed 6 bases and J shed 8 bases, with 18 bases lying between them. The CDR3 reads CASRANRAVGTQYF. CDR3 DNA sequence: TGTGCCAGTAGGGCGAACAGGGCAGTGGGTACGCAGTATTTT.

V gene TRBV28 combines with J gene TRBJ1-1, with a tentative D call TRBD1 (6 bases). The CDR3 is 16 amino acids. Germline V gene lookup returns CDR1 MDHEN and CDR2 SYDVKM. The ends were cut back, 4 bases at V and 4 bases at J, with 19 bases in the middle. CDR3 region: CASSSRVGASFTEAFF. CDR3 DNA: TGTGCCAGCAGTTCTCGTGTGGGGGCGTCATTCACTGAAGCTTTCTTT.

The table lists this clone with a few counts. This sequence joins TRBV6-5 and TRBJ1-1; maybe TRBD1 (5 bases). This CDR3 contains 16 residues. Trimming stripped 2 bases from V and 6 bases from J, with 19 bases between. CDR1 and CDR2 from the germline V gene are MNHEY and SVGAGI. This CDR3 reads CASSYASGGRRSEAFF. The CDR3, as DNA: TGTGCCAGCAGTTACGCCTCTGGGGGGAGGAGGTCTGAAGCTTTCTTT.

In DNA, the CDR3 is TGTGCCAGCAGCCCCACCAACAGGTTTGGAAACACCATATATTTT. This translates into CASSPTNRFGNTIYF. The genes are TRBV7-2 and TRBJ1-3; tentatively, D is TRBD1 (5 bases). Per germline, CDR1 SGHTA and CDR2 FQGNSA. V was trimmed by 5 bases and J by 3 bases, leaving 14 bases between them. This CDR3 is built from 15 residues.

The chain combines TRBV28 with TRBJ1-2; tentative D call: TRBD1 (5 bases). The CDR3 extends over 14 amino acids. CDR1 and CDR2 (germline): MDHEN, SYDVKM. V lost 3 bases and J lost 6, with 14 bases in between. The CDR3 nucleotides are TGTGCCAGCAGTTTTTTGGACACGGTCCATGGCTACACCTTC. Translation: CASSFLDTVHGYTF.

The rearrangement uses TRBV27 and TRBJ2-7; 9 positions match TRBD1. V lost 4 bases and J lost 5; bases outside the gene matches: 9. Germline CDR1 is MNHEY and CDR2 is SMNVEV (reference sequence). CDR3 length: 15 amino acids. The CDR3 DNA follows: TGTGCCAGCAGTTCCCTCGGGACAGGGTGGAACGAGCAGTACTTC. Translating gives CASSSLGTGWNEQYF.

This rearrangement joins TRBV7-3 to TRBJ2-1; the match to TRBD2 covers 7 bases. This CDR3 is 15 amino acids long. The V segment lost 5 bases and the J segment 4 bases; nucleotides outside the gene matches: 8. CDR1 and CDR2 from the germline V gene are SGHTA and FQGTGA. CDR3 in DNA: TGTGCCAGCAGCGCCTCTAGCGGCTATTACAATGAGCAGTTCTTC. This sequence encodes CASSASSGYYNEQFF.

The genes are TRBV19 and TRBJ2-3, with 7 bases matching TRBD2. This CDR3 contains 15 residues. Germline trimming cut 5 bases from V and 2 bases from J; bases unmatched to any gene: 7. Germline lookup yields CDR1 LNHDA and CDR2 SQIVND (reference sequence). CDR3 in amino acids: CASSAREFNTDTQYF. CDR3 nucleotide sequence: TGTGCCAGTAGTGCGCGGGAGTTTAACACAGATACGCAGTATTTT.